This T cell receptor beta chain was sequenced for a study of cytomegalovirus exposure and HLA in healthy donors. Study-level background: An analysis done earlier identified more than 90 million unique TCR beta sequences from roughly 190 million T cells. There were approximately 85 million unique TCRs (from HLA-typed donors) in an early data release.

A remark on this clone: What it binds is unknown.

Primers included in the PCR were 60 Vbeta and 13 Jbeta primers. The assay was immunoSEQ multiplex PCR, and TCRdb's table has in-frame clones only and misses some. The data contain over 70,000 clones, over 70% of them singletons. Whole-study findings and limits: Per published reports, the classifier diagnosed cytomegalovirus status with high specificity and sensitivity. Likely technical artifact: a cluster of highly shared sequence variants.

Germline-derived CDR1 and CDR2 are SGHRS and YFSETQ. This CDR3 comprises 15 residues. Trimming took off 5 bases at V and 1 base at J, with 16 bases between the two ends. The chain carries TRBV5-1 and TRBJ2-7, with a possible D match to TRBD1 (7 bases). The sample consisted of PBMCs. The receptor's source is a man in his fifties or sixties in good health and CMV-seropositive. This CDR3 reads CASRIGQAGSYEQYF. The CDR3 DNA is TGCGCCAGCAGGATAGGACAGGCGGGGTCCTACGAGCAGTACTTC.